Sequencing of this TCR beta chain was carried out in a study of cytomegalovirus exposure and HLA in healthy donors. Notes on the study in general: Trimming of TCR beta V- and J-genes showed a link, identified in a later analysis, to a missense DCLRE1C variant. With DRB1 most and HLA-C fewest, TCR association rates differed between HLA loci in a later analysis. In presence/absence analyses, roughly uniform sequencing depth across donors was assumed.

Primers for the PCR totalled 60 Vbeta and 13 Jbeta. Libraries were prepared by immunoSEQ multiplex PCR; TCRdb keeps only in-frame clonotypes and omits some of them. Of under 110,000 clones listed, around 71% are singletons. Trimming took off 1 base at V and 0 bases at J, with 9 bases between the two ends. Looked up from germline, CDR1 is SQVTM and CDR2 is ANQGSEA. The CDR3 contains 14 residues. Whereas donors were nominally healthy upon sampling, unrecorded immune exposures were probable. On this clone itself: Antigen unknown.

The specimen was PBMCs. The receptor comes from a boy aged 5-17 years in good health and CMV-seronegative. The J gene is TRBJ1-2, the V gene TRBV29-1; a weak D match, TRBD1 (6 bases). CDR3 nucleotide sequence: TGCAGCGTTGAAGTGGACAGATCTAACTATGGCTACACCTTC. This encodes CSVEVDRSNYGYTF.